A single sample is the source of the 20 T cell receptor beta chains below, sequenced in a study of beta chain features in type 1 diabetes. General observations from the study: TCRB CDR3s were moderately but significantly shorter in Type 1 diabetes patients in all four CD4+ subsets.

The sequenced template was cDNA made from the entire isolated RNA. Using immunoSEQ multiplex PCR, the repertoire was profiled, and TCRdb retains in-frame clones only, with some absent. The data hold more than 120,000 clones, with about 12% observed a single time. These TCRs are of unknown antigen specificity. Specimen: central memory CD4+ T cells from blood. The receptor source for this set is a man younger than 35 with type 1 diabetes.

This clone was counted ten times or more. The genes are TRBV7-6 and TRBJ2-7; D ambiguous. This CDR3 comprises 13 residues. Germline V gene lookup returns CDR1 SGHVS and CDR2 FNYEAQ. The V gene lost 0 bases and the J gene lost 3 bases, with 6 bases spanning the gap. The CDR3 DNA sequence: TGTGCCAGCAGCTTAGCGCCGGTCTACGAGCAGTACTTC. Translated: CASSLAPVYEQYF.

The sample holds a few counts of this clone. This sequence joins TRBV29-1 and TRBJ1-2; 7 bases are a match to TRBD1. Losses at the gene ends were 5 bases for V and 7 bases for J; bases not matched to a gene: 7. The CDR3 length is 12 residues. From germline, CDR1 is SQVTM and CDR2 ANQGSEA. The CDR3 sequence is CSVRQGSRGYTF. CDR3 nucleotide sequence: TGCAGCGTTCGACAGGGCAGTCGTGGCTACACCTTC.

The chain recombines TRBV10-3 with TRBJ1-4; 7 positions agree with TRBD1. This CDR3 comprises 16 residues. Germline V gives CDR1 ENHRY, CDR2 SYGVKD. Unmatched junction bases numbered 8, after V lost 0 bases and J lost 7 bases. DNA of the CDR3: TGTGCCATCAGTGAGTCGACAGGGAGGTCAATTGAAAAACTGTTTTTT. It is translated as CAISESTGRSIEKLFF.

J is TRBJ1-2 and V is TRBV29-1; 12 nucleotides agree with TRBD1. This CDR3 comprises 16 residues. Germline CDR1 is SQVTM and CDR2 is ANQGSEA. Trimming removed 3 bases from V and 0 bases from J; junction bases left unmatched: 5. CDR3: CSVEGDRGQANYGYTF. DNA for the CDR3: TGCAGCGTTGAGGGGGACAGGGGGCAAGCTAACTATGGCTACACCTTC.

The chain has TRBV5-1 and TRBJ1-1, with 9 bases matching TRBD1. V shed 3 bases, J shed 1 base, and the junction held 4 bases outside the gene matches. The CDR3 is 15 amino acids. Germline V gives CDR1 SGHRS, CDR2 YFSETQ. The DNA of the CDR3 is TGCGCCAGCAGCTCGGGACAGGGTGGGAACACTGAAGCTTTCTTT. Translating it yields CASSSGQGGNTEAFF.

The chain couples TRBV30 to TRBJ1-3; D not resolved. Germline V gives CDR1 GTSNPN, CDR2 SVGIG (reference sequence). The CDR3 has 13 residues. V shed 0 bases and J shed 3 bases, with 6 bases lying between them. The CDR3 protein is CAWSVPSGNTIYF. The CDR3 DNA reads as TGTGCCTGGAGTGTTCCTAGTGGAAACACCATATATTTT.

This clone was recorded a few times. This chain joins TRBV6-6 and TRBJ1-1, with D perhaps TRBD1 (5 bases). CDR3 length: 12 residues. V was trimmed by 4 bases and J by 4 bases, leaving 7 bases between them. Germline CDR1 is MNHNY and CDR2 is SVGAGI (reference sequence). The CDR3 DNA reads as TGTGCCAGCAGTTTCCAGGGCACTGAAGCTTTCTTT. Protein sequence: CASSFQGTEAFF.

This clone was counted a few times. Compared with germline, one end of the junction differs, possibly owing to a read error. The chain links TRBV29-1 to TRBJ2-5; D not resolved. This CDR3 has 13 residues. Germline V gene lookup returns CDR1 SQVTM and CDR2 ANQGSEA. The CDR3 DNA follows: TGCAGCGTTGAAGTTCGGCAGCAAGAGTCCCAGTACTTC. This translates into CSVEVRQQESQYF.

CDR3 residues: CASSDRTDGNEAFF. The CDR3 DNA reads TGTGCCAGCAGTGACCGGACCGACGGTAATGAAGCTTTCTTT. The V call is TRBV25-1, the J call TRBJ1-1, with D unclear. This CDR3 region has 14 residues. Looked up from germline, CDR1 is MGHDK and CDR2 is SYGVNS. V dropped 3 bases and J dropped 7 bases, with 15 bases sitting between them.

In this sample, this clone turned up many times. This chain connects TRBV10-3 to TRBJ2-5; D not resolved. Trimming shortened V by 4 bases and J by 4 bases, and 4 bases separated the two germline ends. The CDR3 consists of 11 residues. Germline V gene lookup returns CDR1 ENHRY and CDR2 SYGVKD. The CDR3 protein is CAISVGETQYF. The CDR3 nucleotides are TGTGCCATCAGTGTAGGAGAGACCCAGTACTTC.

This clone occurred a few times. The CDR3 spells CASSLTGELETQYF. The CDR3 nucleotides are TGTGCCAGCAGCTTAACAGGGGAATTGGAGACCCAGTACTTC. The V gene is TRBV7-2, the J gene TRBJ2-5, with TRBD1 identical over 7 bases. The trim removed 2 bases at V and 5 bases at J, leaving 5 bases unmatched. CDR3 length: 14 residues. Per germline, CDR1 SGHTA and CDR2 FQGNSA.

The chain combines TRBV11-1 with TRBJ2-5, with D possibly TRBD2 on 6 matching bases. The CDR3 spans 17 residues. Germline V gives CDR1 SGHAT, CDR2 FQDESV (reference sequence). V shed 1 base and J shed 2 bases, with 17 bases lying between them. The DNA for the CDR3 is TGTGCCAGCAGCTTAGGGTTTGCGGGGCTACCGCAAGAGACCCAGTACTTC. Residues: CASSLGFAGLPQETQYF.

A note on this clone: Other DNA sequences in the sample encode the same CDR3. This chain links TRBV5-1 with TRBJ2-7, with 7 bases lining up with TRBD1. V was clipped by 4 bases and J by 2 bases; unmatched bases: 6. The germline V gene has CDR1 SGHRS and CDR2 YFSETQ. The CDR3 consists of 14 residues. In DNA form, the CDR3 reads TGCGCCAGCAGCATCGGACAGGCGGCCTACGAGCAGTACTTC. Translation gives CASSIGQAAYEQYF.

Worth noting for this clone: A much larger clone is a single base away; this may be a read error. The chain has TRBV7-2 and TRBJ2-7; D gene unclear. Per the germline V gene, CDR1 is SGHTA and CDR2 is FQGNSA. This CDR3 region has 13 residues. Trimming pared 1 base from V and 6 bases from J, leaving 10 bases between. Here the CDR3 DNA reads TGTGCCAGCAGCTTAGGGTTGAGGTCCGAGCAGTACTTC. It is translated as CASSLGLRSEQYF.

This clone was detected a few times. V usage is TRBV6-1 and J usage is TRBJ2-1; 9 bases agree with TRBD1. V lost 6 bases to trimming and J lost 3 bases; unmatched junction nucleotides: 6. CDR3 size: 15 residues. Germline lookup yields CDR1 MNHNS and CDR2 SASEGT. The CDR3 region has the DNA TGTGCCAGCAGCCTTCAGGGACAGGGCTACAATGAGCAGTTCTTC. Amino acid sequence: CASSLQGQGYNEQFF.

The rearrangement joins TRBV30 to TRBJ2-2; 8 nucleotides match TRBD1. The CDR3 is 13 residues long. The V gene's germline CDR1 is GTSNPN and CDR2 SVGIG (reference sequence). The V segment lost 3 bases and the J segment 6 bases; nucleotides outside the gene matches: 3. The CDR3 sequence: CAWRLQGAGELFF. The CDR3 nucleotides are TGTGCCTGGAGACTACAGGGGGCCGGGGAGCTGTTTTTT.

This rearrangement joins TRBV30 to TRBJ2-3, with D maybe TRBD1 (6 bases). CDR1 and CDR2 from the germline V gene are GTSNPN and SVGIG (reference sequence). V shed 5 bases and J shed 2 bases, with 14 bases lying between them. This CDR3 has 14 residues. This CDR3 is CAWFSGTPTDTQYF. The CDR3 region has the DNA TGTGCCTGGTTCTCCGGGACACCCACAGATACGCAGTATTTT.

This sequence joins TRBV5-4 and TRBJ2-7; D possibly corresponds to TRBD1 (6 bases). Trimming cost V 4 bases and J 2 bases, with 16 bases left between them. Looked up from germline, CDR1 is SGHNT and CDR2 is YYREEE (reference sequence). The CDR3 totals 15 residues. The CDR3 sequence: CASSPPGHAAYEQYF. The CDR3, as DNA: TGTGCCAGCAGCCCACCGGGACATGCGGCCTACGAGCAGTACTTC.

This chain joins TRBV25-1 and TRBJ1-1; D is perhaps TRBD1 (5 bases). The V gene lost 3 bases and the J gene lost 10 bases, with 12 bases spanning the gap. This CDR3 has 12 residues. Germline V gene lookup returns CDR1 MGHDK and CDR2 SYGVNS. The CDR3 DNA sequence: TGTGCCAGCAGTGAGGGGCTGAGGGGAGCTTTCTTT. It is translated as CASSEGLRGAFF.

This clone was seen only a few times. The gene calls are TRBV9 and TRBJ2-3; no clear D. This CDR3 has 14 amino acids. Per germline, CDR1 SGDLS and CDR2 YYNGEE. Trimming stripped 1 base from V and 2 bases from J, with 8 bases between. The CDR3 region is CASSVQPATDTQYF. CDR3 nucleotide sequence: TGTGCCAGCAGCGTACAGCCCGCCACAGATACGCAGTATTTT.